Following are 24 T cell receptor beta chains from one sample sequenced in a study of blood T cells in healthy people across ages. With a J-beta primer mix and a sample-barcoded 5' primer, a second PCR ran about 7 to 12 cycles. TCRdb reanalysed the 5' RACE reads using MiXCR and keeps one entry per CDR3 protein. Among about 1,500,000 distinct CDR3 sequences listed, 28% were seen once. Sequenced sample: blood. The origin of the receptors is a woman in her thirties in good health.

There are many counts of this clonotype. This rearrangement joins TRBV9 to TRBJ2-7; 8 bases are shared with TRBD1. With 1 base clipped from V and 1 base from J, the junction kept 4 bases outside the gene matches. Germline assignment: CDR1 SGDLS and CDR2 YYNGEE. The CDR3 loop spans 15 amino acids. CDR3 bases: TGTGCCAGCAGCGTAACAGGGGGGCCTTCCTACGAGCAGTACTTC. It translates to CASSVTGGPSYEQYF.

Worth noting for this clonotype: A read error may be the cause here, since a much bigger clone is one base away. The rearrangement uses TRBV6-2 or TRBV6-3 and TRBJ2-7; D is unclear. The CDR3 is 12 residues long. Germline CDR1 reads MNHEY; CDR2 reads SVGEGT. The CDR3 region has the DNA TGTGCCAGCAGTTACTACGCCTACGAGCAGGACTTC. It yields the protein CASSYYAYEQDF.

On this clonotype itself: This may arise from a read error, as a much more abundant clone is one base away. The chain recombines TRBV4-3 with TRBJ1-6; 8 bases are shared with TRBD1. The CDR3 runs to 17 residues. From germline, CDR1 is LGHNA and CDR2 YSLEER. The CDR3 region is CASIQDHGTGYNSPLHF. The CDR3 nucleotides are TGCGCCAGCATCCAAGACCATGGGACAGGATATAATTCACCCCTCCACTTT.

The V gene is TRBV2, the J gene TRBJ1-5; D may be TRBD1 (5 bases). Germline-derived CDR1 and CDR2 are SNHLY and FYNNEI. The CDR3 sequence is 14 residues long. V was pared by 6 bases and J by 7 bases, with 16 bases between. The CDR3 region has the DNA TGTGCCAGCAGGGGGGAACCAGGGACCCAGCCCCAGCATTTT. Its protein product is CASRGEPGTQPQHF. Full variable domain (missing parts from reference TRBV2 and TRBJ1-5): EPEVTQTPSHQVTQMGQEVILRCVPISNHLYFYWYRQILGQKVEFLVSFYNNEISEKSEIFDDQFSVERPDGSNFTLKIRSTKLEDSAMYFCASRGEPGTQPQHFGDGTRLSIL.

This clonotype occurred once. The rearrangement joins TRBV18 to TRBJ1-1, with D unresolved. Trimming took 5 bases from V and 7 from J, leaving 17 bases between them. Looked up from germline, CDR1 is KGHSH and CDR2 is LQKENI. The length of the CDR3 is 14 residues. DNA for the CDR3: TGTGCCAGCTCAGGCATCCGGGTTGAAATTGAAGCTTTCTTT. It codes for CASSGIRVEIEAFF.

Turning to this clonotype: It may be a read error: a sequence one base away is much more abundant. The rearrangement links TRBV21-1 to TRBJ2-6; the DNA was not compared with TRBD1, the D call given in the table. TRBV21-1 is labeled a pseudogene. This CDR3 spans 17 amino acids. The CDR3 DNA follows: TGTGCCAGCCCCGGCGAGCAGTTCGACTCTGGGGCCAACGTCCCGACTTTC. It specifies CASPGEQFDSGANVPTF.

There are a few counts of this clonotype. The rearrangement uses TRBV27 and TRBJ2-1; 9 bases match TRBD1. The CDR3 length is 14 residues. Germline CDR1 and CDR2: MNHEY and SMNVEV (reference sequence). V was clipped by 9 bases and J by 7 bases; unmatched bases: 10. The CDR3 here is CASTTGGTRNEQFF. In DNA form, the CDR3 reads TGTGCCAGTACTACAGGGGGCACGAGGAATGAGCAGTTCTTC.

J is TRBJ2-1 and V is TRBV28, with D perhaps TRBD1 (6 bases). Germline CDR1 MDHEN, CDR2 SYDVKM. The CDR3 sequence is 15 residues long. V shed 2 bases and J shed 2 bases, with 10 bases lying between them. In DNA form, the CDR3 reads TGTGCCAGCAGTTTAGGGGGCTTCGCCTACAATGAGCAGTTCTTC. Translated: CASSLGGFAYNEQFF.

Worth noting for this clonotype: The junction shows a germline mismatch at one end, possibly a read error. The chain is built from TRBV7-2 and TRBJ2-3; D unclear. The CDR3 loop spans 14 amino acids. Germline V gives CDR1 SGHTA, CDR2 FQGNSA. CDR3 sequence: CAGSLVEGSDTQYF. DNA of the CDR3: TGTGCCGGCAGCTTAGTAGAAGGGTCAGATACGCAGTATTTT.

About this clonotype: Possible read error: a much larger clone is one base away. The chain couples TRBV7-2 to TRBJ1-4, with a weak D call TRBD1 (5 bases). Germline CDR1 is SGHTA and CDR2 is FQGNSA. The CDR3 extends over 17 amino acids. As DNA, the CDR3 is TGTGCCAGCAGCCGAATCCCCGGGGGGTTTGCTAATGAAAAACGGTTTTTT. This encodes CASSRIPGGFANEKRFF. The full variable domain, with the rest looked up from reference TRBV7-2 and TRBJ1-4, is GAGVSQSPSNKVTEKGKDVELRCDPISGHTALYWYRQSLGQGLEFLIYFQGNSAPDKSGLPSDRFSAERTGGSVSTLTIQRTQQEDSAVYLCASSRIPGGFANEKRFFGSGTQLSVL.

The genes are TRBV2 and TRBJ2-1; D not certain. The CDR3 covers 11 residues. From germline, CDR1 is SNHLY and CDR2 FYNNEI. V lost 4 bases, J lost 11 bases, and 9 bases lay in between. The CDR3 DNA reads TGTGCCAGCAGTGGTTTGGGCCAGCAGTTCTTC. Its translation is CASSGLGQQFF.

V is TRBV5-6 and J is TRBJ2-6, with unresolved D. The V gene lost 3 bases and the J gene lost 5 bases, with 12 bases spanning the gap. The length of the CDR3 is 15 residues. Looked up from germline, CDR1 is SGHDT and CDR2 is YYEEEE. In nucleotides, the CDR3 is TGTGCCAGCAGCTCAGGACCGCTGCGGGCCAACGTCCTGACTTTC. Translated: CASSSGPLRANVLTF.

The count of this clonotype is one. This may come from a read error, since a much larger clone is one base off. CDR3 in DNA: TGTGCCAGCTCACCACCTGGAATGGGGAACACTGAAGCTTTCTTT. Protein sequence: CASSPPGMGNTEAFF. The V and J genes are TRBV18 and TRBJ1-1; D unresolved. Trimming shortened V by 0 bases and J by 1 base, and 9 bases separated the two germline ends. Looked up from germline, CDR1 is KGHSH and CDR2 is LQKENI. The length of the CDR3 is 15 residues. Complete variable domain (other parts from reference TRBV18 and TRBJ1-1): NAGVMQNPRHLVRRRGQEARLRCSPMKGHSHVYWYRQLPEEGLKFMVYLQKENIIDESGMPKERFSAEFPKEGPSILRIQQVVRGDSAAYFCASSPPGMGNTEAFFGQGTRLTVV.

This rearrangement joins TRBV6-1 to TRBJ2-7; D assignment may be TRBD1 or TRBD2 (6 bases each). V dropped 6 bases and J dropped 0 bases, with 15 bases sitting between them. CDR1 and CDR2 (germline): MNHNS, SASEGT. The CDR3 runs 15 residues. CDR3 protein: CASSVRGESSYEQYF. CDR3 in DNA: TGTGCCAGCAGCGTAAGGGGGGAAAGCTCCTACGAGCAGTACTTC.

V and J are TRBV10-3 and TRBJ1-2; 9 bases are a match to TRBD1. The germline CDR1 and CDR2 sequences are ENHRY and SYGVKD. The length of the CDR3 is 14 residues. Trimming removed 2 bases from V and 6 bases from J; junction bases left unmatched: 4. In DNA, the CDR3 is TGTGCCATCAGTGAGGAGACAGGGGGTAATGGCTACACCTTC. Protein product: CAISEETGGNGYTF.

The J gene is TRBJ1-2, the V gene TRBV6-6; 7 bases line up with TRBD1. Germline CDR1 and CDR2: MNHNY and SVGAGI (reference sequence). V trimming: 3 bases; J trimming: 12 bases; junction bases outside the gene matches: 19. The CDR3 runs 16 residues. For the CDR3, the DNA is TGTGCCAGCAGTTATTCCCGAGCCAAGGACAGGTCGGGTCACACCTTC. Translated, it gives CASSYSRAKDRSGHTF.

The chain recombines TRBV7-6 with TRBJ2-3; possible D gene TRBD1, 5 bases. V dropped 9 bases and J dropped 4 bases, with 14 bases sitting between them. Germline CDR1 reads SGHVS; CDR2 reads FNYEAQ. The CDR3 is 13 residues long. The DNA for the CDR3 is TGTGCCAGTAGGGGCCCCCTCCCAGATACGCAGTATTTT. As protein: CASRGPLPDTQYF. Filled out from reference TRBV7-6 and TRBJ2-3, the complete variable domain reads GAGVSQSPRYKVTKRGQDVALRCDPISGHVSLYWYRQALGQGPEFLTYFNYEAQQDKSGLPNDRFSAERPEGSISTLTIQRTEQRDSAMYRCASRGPLPDTQYFGPGTRLTVL.

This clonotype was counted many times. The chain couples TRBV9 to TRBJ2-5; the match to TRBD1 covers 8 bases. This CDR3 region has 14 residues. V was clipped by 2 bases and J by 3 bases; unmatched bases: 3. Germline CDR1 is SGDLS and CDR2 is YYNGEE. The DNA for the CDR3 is TGTGCCAGCAGCGTGACACAGGGGGAAGAGACCCAGTACTTC. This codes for CASSVTQGEETQYF.

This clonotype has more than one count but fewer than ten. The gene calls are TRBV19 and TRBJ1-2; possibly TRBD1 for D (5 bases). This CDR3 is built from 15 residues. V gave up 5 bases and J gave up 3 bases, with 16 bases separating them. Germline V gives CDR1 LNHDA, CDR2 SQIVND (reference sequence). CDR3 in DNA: TGTGCCAGTAGTGGGGAAGTAGGGGCATACTATGGCTACACCTTC. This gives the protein CASSGEVGAYYGYTF.

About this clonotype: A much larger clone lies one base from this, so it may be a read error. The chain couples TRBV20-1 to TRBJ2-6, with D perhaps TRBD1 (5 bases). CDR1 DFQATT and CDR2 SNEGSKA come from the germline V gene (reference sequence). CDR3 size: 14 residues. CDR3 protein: CSAPDPSGANVRTF. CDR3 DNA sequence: TGCAGTGCTCCCGACCCCTCTGGGGCCAACGTCCGGACTTTC.

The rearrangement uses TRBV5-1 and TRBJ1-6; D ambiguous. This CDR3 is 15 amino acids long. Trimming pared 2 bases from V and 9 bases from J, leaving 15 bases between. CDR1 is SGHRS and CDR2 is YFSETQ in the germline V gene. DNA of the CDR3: TGCGCCAGCAGCTTCGTCGTGGGCCCAAGTTCACCCCTCCACTTT. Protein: CASSFVVGPSSPLHF.

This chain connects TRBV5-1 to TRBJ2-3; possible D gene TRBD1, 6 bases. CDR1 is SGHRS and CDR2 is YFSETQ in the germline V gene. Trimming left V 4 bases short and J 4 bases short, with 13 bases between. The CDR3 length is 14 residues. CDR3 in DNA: TGCGCCAGCAGCCCAGGGGTTTCACCAGATACGCAGTATTTT. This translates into CASSPGVSPDTQYF.

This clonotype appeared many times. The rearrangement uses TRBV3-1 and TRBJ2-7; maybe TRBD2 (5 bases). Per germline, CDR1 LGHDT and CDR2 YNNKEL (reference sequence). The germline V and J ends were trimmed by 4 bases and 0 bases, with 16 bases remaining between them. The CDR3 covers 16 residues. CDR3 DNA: TGTGCCAGCAGCCGAGCGGTGCACTGGGGCTCCTACGAGCAGTACTTC. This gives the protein CASSRAVHWGSYEQYF.

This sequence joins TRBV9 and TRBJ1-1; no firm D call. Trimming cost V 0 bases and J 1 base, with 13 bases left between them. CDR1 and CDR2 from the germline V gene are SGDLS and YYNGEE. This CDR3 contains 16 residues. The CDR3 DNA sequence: TGTGCCAGCAGCGTAGGGTCACGGCTTGGGAACACTGAAGCTTTCTTT. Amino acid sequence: CASSVGSRLGNTEAFF.